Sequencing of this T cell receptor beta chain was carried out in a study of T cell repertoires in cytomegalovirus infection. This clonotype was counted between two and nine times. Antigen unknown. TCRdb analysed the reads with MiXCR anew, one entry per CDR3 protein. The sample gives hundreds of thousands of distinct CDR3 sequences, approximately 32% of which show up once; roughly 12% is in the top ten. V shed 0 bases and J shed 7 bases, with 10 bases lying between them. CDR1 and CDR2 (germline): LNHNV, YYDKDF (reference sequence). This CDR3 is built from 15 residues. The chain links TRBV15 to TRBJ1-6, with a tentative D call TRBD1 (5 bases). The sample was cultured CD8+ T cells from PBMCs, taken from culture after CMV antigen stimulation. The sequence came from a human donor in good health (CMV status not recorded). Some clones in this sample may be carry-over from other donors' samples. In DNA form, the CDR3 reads TGTGCCACCAGCAGAGATTGGGGGAGGAATTCACCCCTCCACTTT. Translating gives CATSRDWGRNSPLHF. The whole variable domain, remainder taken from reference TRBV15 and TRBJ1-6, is DAMVIQNPRYQVTQFGKPVTLSCSQTLNHNVMYWYQQKSSQAPKLLFHYYDKDFNNEADTPDNFQSRRPNTSFCFLDIRSPGLGDTAMYLCATSRDWGRNSPLHFGNGTRLTVT.